This passage covers 12 T cell receptor beta chains from one sample sequenced in a study of PD-L1 blockade in urothelial cancer. The repertoire was sequenced with immunoSEQ multiplex PCR; TCRdb's copy has only in-frame clones and lacks some. The sample gives approximately 18,000 clones, 89% of which show up once; over 9.5% is in the top ten. The time point: pretreatment peripheral blood. The source was PBMCs, collected around atezolizumab (anti-PD-L1) treatment. These TCRs come from a man between 65 and 80 years old with urothelial cancer.

This chain joins TRBV18 and TRBJ2-2; D is possibly TRBD2 (5 bases). The V end lost 6 bases, the J end lost 2 bases, and 10 bases lay between the germline ends. The CDR3 sequence is 14 residues long. Germline V gene sequence: CDR1 KGHSH, CDR2 LQKENI. This chain's CDR3 is CASSDRGNTGELFF. The CDR3 DNA sequence: TGTGCCAGCTCGGACCGGGGTAACACCGGGGAGCTGTTTTTT.

This clone was observed once. The gene calls are TRBV13 and TRBJ2-7; TRBD1 aligns across 7 bases. Germline assignment: CDR1 PRHDT and CDR2 FYEKMQ (reference sequence). V shed 5 bases and J 2 bases; nucleotides not matched to a gene: 9. The CDR3 contains 15 residues. The CDR3: CASSPPFQGAYEQYF. In nucleotides, the CDR3 is TGTGCCAGCAGCCCACCTTTCCAGGGGGCCTACGAGCAGTACTTC. Filled out from reference TRBV13 and TRBJ2-7, the complete variable domain reads AAGVIQSPRHLIKEKRETATLKCYPIPRHDTVYWYQQGPGQDPQFLISFYEKMQSDKGSIPDRFSAQQFSDYHSELNMSSLELGDSALYFCASSPPFQGAYEQYFGPGTRLTVT.

The chain carries TRBV5-8 and TRBJ1-2; D not certain. This CDR3 region has 13 residues. The germline CDR1 and CDR2 sequences are SGHTS and YDEGEE. The V end lost 0 bases, the J end lost 4 bases, and 7 bases lay between the germline ends. The CDR3: CASSLGSFYGYTF. The CDR3 DNA is TGTGCCAGCAGCTTGGGTAGCTTCTATGGCTACACCTTC. The complete variable domain, with remaining parts taken from reference TRBV5-8 and TRBJ1-2, reads EAGVTQSPTHLIKTRGQQATLRCSPISGHTSVYWYQQALGLGLQFLLWYDEGEERNRGNFPPRFSGRQFPNYSSELNVNALELEDSALYLCASSLGSFYGYTFGSGTRLTVV.

The genes are TRBV27 and TRBJ2-7; D perhaps matches TRBD2 (6 bases). The CDR3 contains 17 residues. The germline V gene has CDR1 MNHEY and CDR2 SMNVEV (reference sequence). V lost 2 bases and J lost 2, with 19 bases in between. The CDR3 DNA follows: TGTGCCAGCAGTTTAACCTACCCGGGGGTAGGGACCTACGAGCAGTACTTC. Its protein is CASSLTYPGVGTYEQYF.

A single count supports this clone. The chain is built from TRBV5-1 and TRBJ1-2; 8 positions agree with TRBD1. Trimming removed 0 bases from V and 8 bases from J; junction bases left unmatched: 9. Germline-derived CDR1 and CDR2 are SGHRS and YFSETQ. This CDR3 has 15 residues. As DNA, the CDR3 is TGCGCCAGCAGCTTGGTTGGACAGGGAGGTGAGGGCTACACCTTC. It codes for CASSLVGQGGEGYTF.

V gene TRBV4-1 combines with J gene TRBJ1-1; D remains unclear. The V end lost 4 bases, the J end lost 3 bases, and 9 bases lay between the germline ends. CDR1 and CDR2 from the germline V gene are MGHRA and YSYEKL. The CDR3 has 13 residues. The CDR3 reads CASSPHGDTEAFF. The CDR3 coding sequence is TGCGCCAGCAGCCCCCACGGGGACACTGAAGCTTTCTTT.

The V call is TRBV28, the J call TRBJ1-2; TRBD1 matches at 9 bases. The junction had 10 bases not matched to a gene; V was cut back by 4 bases and J by 7 bases. Per the germline V gene, CDR1 is MDHEN and CDR2 is SYDVKM. CDR3 length equals 15 residues. As DNA, the CDR3 is TGTGCCAGCAGTTCTGTCGGGACAGGGTGGTCTGGCTACACCTTC. This codes for CASSSVGTGWSGYTF.

This sequence joins TRBV27 and TRBJ2-7; D remains ambiguous. Germline V gene lookup returns CDR1 MNHEY and CDR2 SMNVEV (reference sequence). This CDR3 spans 16 amino acids. Between the trimmed V and J ends, which lost 4 bases and 0 bases, there was a span of 16 bases. The CDR3 loop is CASSSGLGDGSYEQYF. In nucleotides, the CDR3 is TGTGCCAGCAGTTCAGGTTTGGGCGATGGCTCCTACGAGCAGTACTTC.

The chain is built from TRBV19 and TRBJ2-1; D not certain. Between the trimmed V and J ends, which lost 4 bases and 9 bases, there was a span of 10 bases. Germline lookup yields CDR1 LNHDA and CDR2 SQIVND (reference sequence). CDR3 length: 12 residues. The CDR3 sequence: CASSTSVGEQFF. In nucleotides, the CDR3 is TGTGCCAGTAGTACTAGTGTAGGTGAGCAGTTCTTC.

The V gene is TRBV7-9, the J gene TRBJ2-7; D is possibly TRBD1 (5 bases). The CDR3 sequence is 13 residues long. V dropped 3 bases and J dropped 4 bases, with 10 bases sitting between them. Germline V lookup: CDR1 SEHNR, CDR2 FQNEAQ (reference sequence). CDR3 protein: CASSFGQLYEQYF. The CDR3 region has the DNA TGTGCCAGCAGCTTTGGACAACTTTACGAGCAGTACTTC.

Written as DNA, the CDR3 is TGCAGCGTTGACCCGGGACAGGGCACAGATACGCAGTATTTT. It translates to CSVDPGQGTDTQYF. The chain uses TRBV29-1 and TRBJ2-3; 8 bases are a match to TRBD1. V dropped 3 bases and J dropped 1; count of bases not matched to a gene: 3. Germline V gene lookup returns CDR1 SQVTM and CDR2 ANQGSEA. The CDR3 spans 14 residues.

The chain uses TRBV7-8 and TRBJ2-7; D might be TRBD2 (5 bases). Germline loops: CDR1 SGHVS, CDR2 FQNEAQ. Deletions cut 4 bases from V and 0 bases from J, with 10 bases between. The CDR3 is 14 amino acids. The CDR3 sequence: CASSSQTNSYEQYF. DNA for the CDR3: TGTGCCAGCAGCTCCCAGACTAACTCCTACGAGCAGTACTTC.